These 5 T cell receptor beta chains share one sample of origin, sequenced in a study of T-cell memory formation after mild COVID-19. TCRdb processed the 5' RACE reads anew with MiXCR; each CDR3 protein has one entry. The table has around 110,000 distinct CDR3 sequences, about an eighth seen once; the top ten hold 39%. Sequenced: PBMCs or a T cell subset sorted from them (not recorded which). The receptors come from a man between 18 and 29 years old who had mild COVID-19 (a few samples of this study predate the infection). Cell type and time point are not known.

CDR3 nucleotide sequence: TGTGCCAGCAGCTTCAGACAGGGGACTGAAGCTTTCTTT. It is translated as CASSFRQGTEAFF. V is TRBV11-3 and J is TRBJ1-1; 8 bases are a match to TRBD1. Germline trimming cut 3 bases from V and 5 bases from J; bases unmatched to any gene: 2. CDR3 length: 13 residues. CDR1 and CDR2 (germline): SGHNT, YENEEA.

This clonotype was found many times. The chain links TRBV11-2 to TRBJ2-3; D gene unclear. V was clipped by 1 base and J by 5 bases, with 4 bases between them. Germline loops: CDR1 SGHAT, CDR2 FQNNGV. The CDR3 has 12 amino acids. The CDR3 nucleotides read TGTGCCAGCAGCTTAGGCGGAGATACGCAGTATTTT. Translation gives CASSLGGDTQYF.

The chain is built from TRBV7-9 and TRBJ2-7, with D perhaps matching TRBD1 (6 bases). The CDR3 is made up of 16 amino acids. Germline CDR1 reads SEHNR; CDR2 reads FQNEAQ (reference sequence). V lost 5 bases and J 0 bases, leaving 17 bases between the germline ends. CDR3: CASSPQDSGFSYEQYF. The CDR3 nucleotides read TGTGCCAGCAGCCCCCAGGACAGCGGATTCTCCTACGAGCAGTACTTC.

This clonotype has just a few counts. The chain has TRBV7-9 and TRBJ2-3; D is unclear. This CDR3 is built from 13 residues. V lost 2 bases to trimming and J lost 7 bases, with 10 bases between them. In germline, CDR1 is SEHNR, CDR2 FQNEAQ (reference sequence). The CDR3 region has the DNA TGTGCCAGCAGCTTAAATCCCGCCAATACGCAGTATTTT. It translates to CASSLNPANTQYF.

In this sample, this clonotype turned up many times. J is TRBJ2-2 and V is TRBV4-1; 7 bases agree with TRBD2. The CDR3 contains 15 residues. The germline V gene has CDR1 MGHRA and CDR2 YSYEKL. Trimming took 3 bases from V and 6 from J; bases not matched to a gene: 7. The CDR3 coding sequence is TGCGCCAGCAGCCATTTTACCCGGGAGGCCGGGGAGCTGTTTTTT. It specifies CASSHFTREAGELFF.